Shown below are 20 T cell receptor beta chains from a single sample sequenced in a study of PD-L1 blockade in urothelial cancer. Sequenced by immunoSEQ multiplex PCR; TCRdb stores in-frame clones only, minus some. The sample lists about 79,000 clones, around 87% seen once, with more than 13% in the top ten. Time point in this sample: pretreatment peripheral blood. Specimen: PBMCs, collected around atezolizumab (anti-PD-L1) treatment. These receptors originate from a man aged 55 to 70 with urothelial cancer.

The chain joins TRBV19 to TRBJ1-6; 10 bases line up with TRBD1. The CDR3 consists of 14 residues. V was clipped by 3 bases and J by 12 bases; unmatched bases: 5. Germline-derived CDR1 and CDR2 are LNHDA and SQIVND (reference sequence). The CDR3, as DNA: TGTGCCAGTAGTATTGGGGACAGGGGTTTACCCCTCCACTTT. Amino acid sequence: CASSIGDRGLPLHF.

This sequence joins TRBV5-1 and TRBJ1-6; D may be TRBD1 (6 bases). V lost 0 bases and J 6 bases, leaving 13 bases between the germline ends. The CDR3 contains 16 residues. The germline V gene encodes CDR1 SGHRS and CDR2 YFSETQ. The CDR3 here is CASSLGSGQSNSPLHF. The CDR3 nucleotides are TGCGCCAGCAGCTTGGGATCTGGACAGAGTAATTCACCCCTCCACTTT.

The V gene is TRBV7-2, the J gene TRBJ2-3; D unresolved. The CDR3 loop spans 12 amino acids. The V gene's germline CDR1 is SGHTA and CDR2 FQGNSA. Trimming took off 2 bases at V and 5 bases at J, with 5 bases between the two ends. The CDR3 sequence is CASSLYVDTQYF. The CDR3 DNA sequence: TGTGCCAGCAGCTTATATGTAGATACGCAGTATTTT. Using reference TRBV7-2 and TRBJ2-3 for the parts outside the CDR3, the full variable domain is GAGVSQSPSNKVTEKGKDVELRCDPISGHTALYWYRQSLGQGLEFLIYFQGNSAPDKSGLPSDRFSAERTGGSVSTLTIQRTQQEDSAVYLCASSLYVDTQYFGPGTRLTVL.

Only one count was recorded for this clone. V usage is TRBV18 and J usage is TRBJ1-3, with D hard to call. Germline CDR1 reads KGHSH; CDR2 reads LQKENI. The V gene lost 0 bases and the J gene lost 0 bases, with 6 bases spanning the gap. The CDR3 sequence is 15 residues long. In DNA form, the CDR3 reads TGTGCCAGCTCACCACCCGTTCCCTCTGGAAACACCATATATTTT. This sequence encodes CASSPPVPSGNTIYF. The whole variable domain, remainder taken from reference TRBV18 and TRBJ1-3, is NAGVMQNPRHLVRRRGQEARLRCSPMKGHSHVYWYRQLPEEGLKFMVYLQKENIIDESGMPKERFSAEFPKEGPSILRIQQVVRGDSAAYFCASSPPVPSGNTIYFGEGSWLTVV.

The chain employs TRBV9 and TRBJ2-2; tentative D call: TRBD2 (5 bases). From germline, CDR1 is SGDLS and CDR2 YYNGEE. V gave up 2 bases and J gave up 5 bases, with 7 bases separating them. CDR3 length: 13 residues. DNA of the CDR3: TGTGCCAGCAGCGTTCGGAGGACCGGGGAGCTGTTTTTT. Protein product: CASSVRRTGELFF.

The CDR3 reads CASSPTGLATQETQYF. The CDR3 DNA follows: TGTGCCAGCTCACCGACGGGACTAGCAACACAAGAGACCCAGTACTTC. J is TRBJ2-5 and V is TRBV18, with TRBD2 matching over 9 bases. This CDR3 is 16 amino acids long. V was clipped by 3 bases and J by 2 bases; unmatched bases: 7. Germline assignment: CDR1 KGHSH and CDR2 LQKENI. Based on the CDR3 plus reference TRBV18 and TRBJ2-5, the full variable domain is NAGVMQNPRHLVRRRGQEARLRCSPMKGHSHVYWYRQLPEEGLKFMVYLQKENIIDESGMPKERFSAEFPKEGPSILRIQQVVRGDSAAYFCASSPTGLATQETQYFGPGTRLLVL.

This clone was seen a single time. The chain links TRBV5-1 to TRBJ2-2; the D is unclear. Germline V lookup: CDR1 SGHRS, CDR2 YFSETQ. This CDR3 is built from 17 residues. V lost 2 bases to trimming and J lost 2 bases, with 16 bases between them. In DNA form, the CDR3 reads TGCGCCAGCAGCTTTAGGTTGGCAGGCCTCAACACCGGGGAGCTGTTTTTT. This sequence encodes CASSFRLAGLNTGELFF.

V and J are TRBV7-6 and TRBJ2-2; 10 bases are shared with TRBD1. After removal of 0 bases from V and 1 base from J, the junction contained 8 bases not matched to a gene. The CDR3 has 19 amino acids. Per germline, CDR1 SGHVS and CDR2 FNYEAQ. The CDR3 DNA reads as TGTGCCAGCAGCTTAGCTGGGTACCGGGACAGGGGGAACACCGGGGAGCTGTTTTTT. It specifies CASSLAGYRDRGNTGELFF.

This clone was observed a single time. DNA for the CDR3: TGTGCCAGTACCGGACAGTATAGCAATCAGCCCCAGCATTTT. It is translated as CASTGQYSNQPQHF. The chain is built from TRBV19 and TRBJ1-5; D might be TRBD1 (6 bases). The CDR3 is 14 amino acids. Germline V gene data show CDR1 as LNHDA and CDR2 as SQIVND (reference sequence). Deletions cut 7 bases from V and 0 bases from J, with 10 bases between.

The genes are TRBV2 and TRBJ2-7; 7 nucleotides match TRBD2. Germline V gives CDR1 SNHLY, CDR2 FYNNEI. The CDR3 consists of 14 residues. V dropped 8 bases and J dropped 0; count of bases not matched to a gene: 7. CDR3 residues: CASRDYQNSYEQYF. The CDR3, as DNA: TGTGCCAGCCGGGACTACCAGAACTCCTACGAGCAGTACTTC.

The chain carries TRBV18 and TRBJ2-3; D is undetermined. The V and J ends lost 3 bases and 4 bases respectively, with 11 bases between them. CDR1 and CDR2 (germline): KGHSH, LQKENI. This CDR3 has 14 amino acids. CDR3 nucleotide sequence: TGTGCCAGCTCACCTCTACAGCCGGCAGATACGCAGTATTTT. Amino acids: CASSPLQPADTQYF. Supplemented by reference TRBV18 and TRBJ2-3, the full variable domain reads NAGVMQNPRHLVRRRGQEARLRCSPMKGHSHVYWYRQLPEEGLKFMVYLQKENIIDESGMPKERFSAEFPKEGPSILRIQQVVRGDSAAYFCASSPLQPADTQYFGPGTRLTVL.

This chain uses TRBV19 with TRBJ2-2, with unresolved D. The germline gives CDR1 LNHDA, CDR2 SQIVND (reference sequence). Trimming removed 6 bases from V and 1 base from J, with 3 bases in between. This CDR3 has 12 residues. This CDR3 reads CASSRNTGELFF. In DNA form, the CDR3 reads TGTGCCAGTAGCAGGAACACCGGGGAGCTGTTTTTT.

This rearrangement joins TRBV20-1 to TRBJ2-1; D not resolved. Germline assignment: CDR1 DFQATT and CDR2 SNEGSKA (reference sequence). With 3 bases removed from V and 7 bases from J, the gap between germline ends came to 7 bases. The CDR3 has 11 residues. The CDR3 DNA follows: TGCAGTGCTAGTGATCGGAATGAGCAGTTCTTC. This codes for CSASDRNEQFF.

The CDR3 reads CASSGRGSTDTQYF. CDR3 bases: TGTGCCAGCAGCGGTCGGGGGTCCACAGATACGCAGTATTTT. V and J are TRBV9 and TRBJ2-3, with D possibly being TRBD2 (6 bases). V was shortened by 3 bases and J by 2 bases, with 10 bases between the two germline ends. This CDR3 comprises 14 residues. Germline V gene sequence: CDR1 SGDLS, CDR2 YYNGEE.

This chain connects TRBV5-1 to TRBJ2-7, with 12 positions matching TRBD1. V lost 4 bases to trimming and J lost 3 bases; unmatched junction nucleotides: 8. This CDR3 has 16 residues. Germline V gene data show CDR1 as SGHRS and CDR2 as YFSETQ. CDR3 residues: CASSEGQGAPSYEQYF. The CDR3 bases are TGCGCCAGCAGCGAGGGACAGGGGGCTCCGAGCTACGAGCAGTACTTC.

V usage is TRBV27 and J usage is TRBJ1-5, with D maybe TRBD1 (5 bases). The germline V and J ends were trimmed by 2 bases and 2 bases, with 7 bases remaining between them. The germline V gene encodes CDR1 MNHEY and CDR2 SMNVEV (reference sequence). This CDR3 spans 14 amino acids. CDR3 sequence reads: CASSLGGGNQPQHF. CDR3 in DNA: TGTGCCAGCAGTTTAGGAGGGGGCAATCAGCCCCAGCATTTT.

Only one count was recorded for this clone. The chain joins TRBV7-2 to TRBJ2-3; possible D gene TRBD2, 6 bases. V was pared by 5 bases and J by 2 bases, with 17 bases between. The CDR3 loop spans 16 amino acids. Germline values: CDR1 SGHTA, CDR2 FQGNSA. CDR3 amino acids: CASSPRDWVDTDTQYF. The CDR3 region has the DNA TGTGCCAGCAGCCCACGGGACTGGGTTGACACAGATACGCAGTATTTT.

Remarks on this clone: Other DNA sequences in the same sample also yield this CDR3. This chain joins TRBV6-5 and TRBJ1-1; D not certain. The CDR3 consists of 14 residues. Deletions cut 2 bases from V and 1 base from J, with 8 bases between. The germline V gene encodes CDR1 MNHEY and CDR2 SVGAGI. This CDR3 is CASSYDTENTEAFF. The DNA for the CDR3 is TGTGCCAGCAGTTACGACACAGAGAACACTGAAGCTTTCTTT.

This chain uses TRBV7-9 with TRBJ2-5; 7 nucleotides line up with TRBD1. CDR1 is SEHNR and CDR2 is FQNEAQ in the germline V gene (reference sequence). There are 15 residues in the CDR3. Trimming at V came to 0 bases and at J to 5 bases, leaving 6 bases not matched to a gene. CDR3 protein: CASSLARNRGETQYF. In DNA form, the CDR3 reads TGTGCCAGCAGCTTAGCGCGGAACAGGGGTGAGACCCAGTACTTC.

This clone has only a few counts. The rearrangement uses TRBV28 and TRBJ2-7; 8 nucleotides line up with TRBD2. CDR1 MDHEN and CDR2 SYDVKM come from the germline V gene. V lost 5 bases and J lost 7; bases outside the gene matches: 13. This CDR3 spans 15 amino acids. CDR3 sequence: CASSALAVREGEQYF. The CDR3 coding sequence is TGTGCCAGCAGTGCCTTAGCGGTTCGGGAGGGAGAGCAGTACTTC.